These T cell receptor beta chains were read from a single sample in a study of cytomegalovirus exposure and HLA in healthy donors. Profiling relied on immunoSEQ multiplex PCR, and the TCRdb table lists in-frame clones only, not all of them. Here the sample spans 180,000 or so clones, around three quarters being singletons. Sequenced material: PBMCs. The receptors shown here come from a woman aged 45 to 65 in good health and CMV-seronegative. CDR3s include the opening cysteine and the closing phenylalanine or tryptophan. Each record gives: clone size, J gene, V gene, D gene, CDR3 protein, CDR3 DNA. A D gene is named only where the DNA matches it firmly. Where a row states a size, it is once, few, many or the class of an expanded clone; other rows omit it.

-,TRBJ1-2,TRBV6-5,TRBD1,CASSFDRGNYGYTF,TGTGCCAGCAGTTTTGACAGGGGAAACTATGGCTACACCTTC
few,TRBJ2-7,TRBV29-1,TRBD1,CSVRGRTGGEQYF,TGCAGCGTTCGGGGTAGGACAGGGGGCGAGCAGTACTTC
-,TRBJ2-7,TRBV5-1,-,CASSLGGVTAVEQYF,TGCGCCAGCAGCTTGGGGGGGGTAACCGCAGTCGAGCAGTACTTC
-,TRBJ2-7,TRBV10-3,TRBD2,CAISEPGGGGPSYEQYF,TGTGCCATCAGTGAGCCGGGCGGGGGAGGGCCCTCCTACGAGCAGTACTTC
few,TRBJ1-4,TRBV2,-,CASATGPTNEKLFF,TGTGCCAGCGCCACAGGGCCAACTAATGAAAAACTGTTTTTT
-,TRBJ2-7,TRBV5-1,TRBD2,CASSPGGSYEQYF,TGCGCCAGCAGCCCCGGCGGGAGCTACGAGCAGTACTTC
once,TRBJ2-5,TRBV5-6,-,CASSLAPGGGETQYF,TGTGCCAGCAGCTTGGCCCCCGGGGGAGGAGAGACCCAGTACTTC
-,TRBJ1-1,TRBV10-3,-,CAISVRGRGEAFF,TGTGCCATCAGTGTCAGGGGCCGAGGTGAAGCTTTCTTT
-,TRBJ1-4,TRBV5-6,-,CASKHGMDEKLFF,TGTGCCAGCAAGCACGGGATGGATGAAAAACTGTTTTTT
-,TRBJ1-2,TRBV19,-,CATRPEVGLNYGYTF,TGTGCCACCCGACCGGAGGTAGGCCTTAACTATGGCTACACCTTC
-,TRBJ2-1,TRBV28,-,CASSFPGPGEYNEQFF,TGTGCCAGCAGTTTTCCGGGGCCAGGGGAATACAATGAGCAGTTCTTC
-,TRBJ2-3,TRBV28,TRBD2,CASSVRGLATSTDTQYF,TGTGCCAGCAGCGTTCGGGGACTAGCGACGAGCACAGATACGCAGTATTTT
once,TRBJ2-3,TRBV2,-,CASQRSGFGTDTQYF,TGTGCCAGCCAAAGATCAGGGTTTGGCACAGATACGCAGTATTTT
-,TRBJ2-7,TRBV7-8,-,CASSSSSRATYEQYF,TGTGCCAGCAGCTCTTCCTCGAGGGCTACCTACGAGCAGTACTTC
-,TRBJ2-1,TRBV29-1,-,CSVGTYSYNEQFF,TGCAGCGTCGGGACTTACTCCTACAATGAGCAGTTCTTC
-,TRBJ2-1,TRBV4-3,-,CASSQGWGRAYNEQFF,TGCGCCAGCAGCCAAGGGTGGGGCAGAGCCTACAATGAGCAGTTCTTC